Sequencing of this T cell receptor (beta chain) was carried out in a study of cytomegalovirus exposure and HLA in healthy donors. Only in-frame clones appear in the TCRdb table, and some are missing; sequencing was by immunoSEQ multiplex PCR. The profile shows about 360,000 clones, around 86% of them singletons. The receptor was derived from a woman between 18 and 29 years old in good health and CMV-seronegative. The sequenced material came from PBMCs.

The CDR3 is CASSTSGRSEQFF. DNA for the CDR3: TGTGCCAGCAGTACTAGCGGGAGGAGCGAGCAGTTCTTC. This chain connects TRBV11-2 to TRBJ2-1; 12 bases agree with TRBD2. Germline CDR1 SGHAT, CDR2 FQNNGV. The CDR3 is made up of 13 amino acids. V shed 6 bases, J shed 10 bases, and the junction held 4 bases outside the gene matches.